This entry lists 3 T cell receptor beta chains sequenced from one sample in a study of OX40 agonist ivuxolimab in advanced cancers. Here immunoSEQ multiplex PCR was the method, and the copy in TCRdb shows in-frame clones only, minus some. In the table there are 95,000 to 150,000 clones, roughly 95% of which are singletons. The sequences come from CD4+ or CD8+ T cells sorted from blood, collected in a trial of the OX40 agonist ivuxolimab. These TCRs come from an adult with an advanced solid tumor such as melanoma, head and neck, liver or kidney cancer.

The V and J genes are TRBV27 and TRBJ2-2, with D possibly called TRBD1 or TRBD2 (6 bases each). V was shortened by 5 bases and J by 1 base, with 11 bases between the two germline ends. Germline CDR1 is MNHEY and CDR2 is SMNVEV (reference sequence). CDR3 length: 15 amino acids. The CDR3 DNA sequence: TGTGCCAGCAGTCCGGGGGCCATGAACACCGGGGAGCTGTTTTTT. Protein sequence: CASSPGAMNTGELFF.

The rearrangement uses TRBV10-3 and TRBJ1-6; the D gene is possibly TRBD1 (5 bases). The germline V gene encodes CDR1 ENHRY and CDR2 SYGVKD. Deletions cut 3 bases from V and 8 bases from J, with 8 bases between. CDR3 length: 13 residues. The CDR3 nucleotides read TGTGCCATCAGTGATGGGACCTATTCACCCCTCCACTTT. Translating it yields CAISDGTYSPLHF.

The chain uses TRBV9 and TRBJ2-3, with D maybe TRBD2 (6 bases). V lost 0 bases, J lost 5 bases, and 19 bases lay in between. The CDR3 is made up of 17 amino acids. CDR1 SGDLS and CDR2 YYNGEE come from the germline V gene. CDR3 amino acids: CASSVGGGTPLQDTQYF. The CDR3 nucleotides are TGTGCCAGCAGCGTAGGTGGGGGGACTCCCCTACAAGATACGCAGTATTTT.